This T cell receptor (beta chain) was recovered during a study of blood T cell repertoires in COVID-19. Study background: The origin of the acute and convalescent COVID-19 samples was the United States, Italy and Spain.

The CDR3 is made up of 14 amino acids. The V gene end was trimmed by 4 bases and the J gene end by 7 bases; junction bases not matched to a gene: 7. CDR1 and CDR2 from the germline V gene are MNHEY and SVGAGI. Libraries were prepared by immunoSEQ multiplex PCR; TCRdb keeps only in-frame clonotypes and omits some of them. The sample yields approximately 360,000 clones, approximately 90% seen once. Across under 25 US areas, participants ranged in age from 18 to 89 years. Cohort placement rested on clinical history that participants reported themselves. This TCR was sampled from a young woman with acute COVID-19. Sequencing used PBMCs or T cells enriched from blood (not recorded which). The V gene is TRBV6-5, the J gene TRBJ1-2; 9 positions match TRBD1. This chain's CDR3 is CASSSTGGAGGYTF. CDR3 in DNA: TGTGCCAGCAGTTCAACAGGGGGCGCCGGTGGCTACACCTTC.